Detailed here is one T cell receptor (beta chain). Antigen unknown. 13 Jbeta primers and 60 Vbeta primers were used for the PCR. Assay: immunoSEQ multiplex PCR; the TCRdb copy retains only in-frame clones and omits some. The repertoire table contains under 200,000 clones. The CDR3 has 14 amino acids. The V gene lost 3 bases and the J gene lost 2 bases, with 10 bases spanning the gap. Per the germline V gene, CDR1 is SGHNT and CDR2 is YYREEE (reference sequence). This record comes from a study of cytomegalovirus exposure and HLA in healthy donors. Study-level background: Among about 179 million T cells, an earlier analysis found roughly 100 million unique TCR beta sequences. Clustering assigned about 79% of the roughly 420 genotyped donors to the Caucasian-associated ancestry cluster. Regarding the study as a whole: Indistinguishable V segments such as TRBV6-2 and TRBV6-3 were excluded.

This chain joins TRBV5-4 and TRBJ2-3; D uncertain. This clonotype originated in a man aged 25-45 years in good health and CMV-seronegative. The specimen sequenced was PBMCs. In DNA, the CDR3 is TGTGCCAGCAGCTCCGGTTTCCTCACAGATACGCAGTATTTT. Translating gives CASSSGFLTDTQYF. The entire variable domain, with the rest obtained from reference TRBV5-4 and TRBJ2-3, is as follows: ETGVTQSPTHLIKTRGQQVTLRCSSQSGHNTVSWYQQALGQGPQFIFQYYREEENGRGNFPPRFSGLQFPNYSSELNVNALELDDSALYLCASSSGFLTDTQYFGPGTRLTVL.